This TCR beta chain is drawn from a study of T cells in Graves' hyperthyroidism and ophthalmopathy. Looked up from germline, CDR1 is MNHEY and CDR2 is SMNVEV (reference sequence). The V and J ends lost 5 bases and 7 bases, in that order; junction bases with no gene match: 8. The CDR3 consists of 15 residues. This clonotype appeared many times. Using RNA transcripts as the source, TCR beta CDR3 regions were amplified. A first-round RT-PCR of the TCR CDR3 used the HTBI primer set. TCRdb reprocessed the multiplex PCR reads via MiXCR and lists one record per CDR3 protein. This sample yields more than 300,000 distinct CDR3 sequences, of which around 13% are seen a single time; 15% to 20% belongs to the top ten.

The material sequenced was blood. This TCR was recovered from a woman aged 25 to 39 with Graves' ophthalmopathy. This sequence joins TRBV27 and TRBJ2-1; 10 bases fit TRBD1. The CDR3 DNA follows: TGTGCCAGCAGTGCGGGACAGGGGTTTCGGAATGAGCAGTTCTTC. This codes for CASSAGQGFRNEQFF.